This is a list of T cell receptor beta chains from one sample in a study of blood T cell repertoires in COVID-19. Sequencing was performed with immunoSEQ multiplex PCR; in TCRdb, only in-frame clones are kept and a portion is missing. The sample records about 110,000 clones, about 70% being singletons. The sample taken for sequencing was peripheral blood. These receptors all stem from a woman aged 55-69 years with acute or convalescent COVID-19. Each CDR3 is given with its conserved first and last residue. The D gene is left open where the match is weak. The size field is filled for only some rows; it gives once, few, many or a size class.

d_call	v_call	j_call	clone_size	cdr3_nt	cdr3_aa
TRBD1	TRBV3-1/TRBV3-2	TRBJ1-2	.	TGTGCCAGCAGCCCGACAGGGGTTGAGGGCTACACCTTC	CASSPTGVEGYTF
.	TRBV6-4	TRBJ2-2	.	TGTGCCAGCAGTGACCATTTCAGGGACGGGGAGCTGTTTTTT	CASSDHFRDGELFF
.	TRBV2	TRBJ2-1	.	TGTGCCAGCAGTCCGACGTGGAGCTCCTACAATGAGCAGTTCTTC	CASSPTWSSYNEQFF
TRBD1	TRBV7-9	TRBJ1-1	few	TGTGCCAGCGGATTCGATACAGGGGTTTGGACTGAAGCTTTCTTT	CASGFDTGVWTEAFF
TRBD1	TRBV27	TRBJ1-2	.	TGTGCCAGCAGTCAGGACAGGGACTATGGCTACACCTTC	CASSQDRDYGYTF
.	TRBV29-1	TRBJ1-5	.	TGCAGCGTTGATACAGGTCTCACTAGCAATCAGCCCCAGCATTTT	CSVDTGLTSNQPQHF
.	TRBV30	TRBJ1-1	.	TGTGCCTGGAGCCAGGCCTATGAAGCTTTCTTT	CAWSQAYEAFF
.	TRBV5-6	TRBJ2-1	.	TGTGCCAGCAGCCCCAGGGCTAACTGGGGATACAATGAGCAGTTCTTC	CASSPRANWGYNEQFF
TRBD1	TRBV11-3	TRBJ1-2	few	TGTGCCAGCAGCCCGAAAAGAGGGGACAGTCTTAACTATGGCTACACCTTC	CASSPKRGDSLNYGYTF
.	TRBV11-2	TRBJ1-3	.	TGTGCCAGCAGCTTACCCCGCGGACTCCGTAGTATAGGAAACACCATATATTTT	CASSLPRGLRSIGNTIYF
.	TRBV5-6	TRBJ1-6	few	TGTGCCAGCAGTCCGGGACACCGGAATTCACCCCTCCACTTT	CASSPGHRNSPLHF
.	TRBV5-1	TRBJ1-4	.	TGCGCCAGCAGCCGTGACAGACTTAATGAAAAACTGTTTTTT	CASSRDRLNEKLFF